The 9 T cell receptor beta chains below were found in one sample sequenced in a study of regulatory T cells in long-lasting Graves disease. The time point is: newly diagnosed GD, antithyroid drugs for less than 3 months. The TCR library was prepared using RNA isolated from PBMCs. CDR3 regions were amplified by Arm-PCR using iRepertoire HTBI primers to build TCR beta libraries. TCRdb called the multiplex PCR reads again in MiXCR, with one record for every CDR3 protein. The table includes around 450,000 distinct CDR3 sequences, 15% detected once. This sample was also put to use in a study of T cells in Graves' hyperthyroidism and ophthalmopathy.

The starting material was peripheral blood mononuclear cells (PBMCs), obtained at new diagnosis, from a patient treated with antithyroid drugs. The origin of the receptors is a woman in her forties with Graves disease.

This clonotype was detected ten times or more. V and J are TRBV25-1 and TRBJ1-4; no clear D. The CDR3 length is 15 residues. Germline CDR1 reads MGHDK; CDR2 reads SYGVNS. V lost 4 bases and J 5 bases, leaving 14 bases between the germline ends. CDR3 protein: CASSVGRRVNEKLFF. The CDR3 region has the DNA TGTGCCAGCAGTGTAGGACGGAGGGTAAATGAAAAACTGTTTTTT.

Ten or more counts support this clonotype. The V and J genes are TRBV27 and TRBJ1-2; D not resolved. Germline V gene data show CDR1 as MNHEY and CDR2 as SMNVEV (reference sequence). The CDR3 has 13 residues. V was shortened by 2 bases and J by 4 bases, with 8 bases between the two germline ends. CDR3 DNA sequence: TGTGCCAGCAGTTTAGGTGGATTCTATGGCTACACCTTC. As protein: CASSLGGFYGYTF.

This clonotype was detected a few times. The CDR3 sequence is CASSLDRVGFTEAFF. The CDR3 DNA sequence: TGTGCCAGCAGCTTAGATCGGGTGGGGTTCACTGAAGCTTTCTTT. V and J are TRBV11-3 and TRBJ1-1; D ambiguous. V lost 0 bases, J lost 4 bases, and 12 bases lay in between. The V gene's germline CDR1 is SGHNT and CDR2 YENEEA. The CDR3 extends over 15 amino acids.

This clonotype has a handful of counts. The chain couples TRBV25-1 to TRBJ2-5; D perhaps matches TRBD1 (5 bases). CDR1 is MGHDK and CDR2 is SYGVNS in the germline V gene. The CDR3 extends over 14 amino acids. V shed 3 bases and J shed 3 bases, with 11 bases lying between them. The CDR3 sequence: CASSDPGHEETQYF. In DNA, the CDR3 is TGTGCCAGCAGTGATCCAGGGCACGAAGAGACCCAGTACTTC.

This clonotype was detected a few times. The V call is TRBV20-1, the J call TRBJ1-5; 7 positions agree with TRBD1. Per germline, CDR1 DFQATT and CDR2 SNEGSKA (reference sequence). V lost 3 bases and J lost 6; bases outside the gene matches: 2. This CDR3 has 12 residues. CDR3 coding DNA: TGCAGTGCTAGGGCAGGGGGTCAGCCCCAGCATTTT. Its protein is CSARAGGQPQHF.

In its sample, this clonotype was seen many times. DNA of the CDR3: TGTGCCAGCAGCCCATCGGTTAGCGGGATCTACGAGCAGTACTTC. It is translated as CASSPSVSGIYEQYF. The rearrangement joins TRBV28 to TRBJ2-7, with 8 bases lining up with TRBD2. This CDR3 has 15 amino acids. From germline, CDR1 is MDHEN and CDR2 SYDVKM. V lost 6 bases and J lost 3; bases outside the gene matches: 10.

This clonotype was detected ten times or more. The V and J genes are TRBV18 and TRBJ2-1; 7 bases fit TRBD2. There are 14 residues in the CDR3. Per germline, CDR1 KGHSH and CDR2 LQKENI. With V trimmed by 4 bases and J by 6 bases, 6 bases remained unmatched. The CDR3 DNA follows: TGTGCCAGCTCACTGCCTAGCGGCGCCAATGAGCAGTTCTTC. It encodes CASSLPSGANEQFF.

The sample holds a few counts of this clonotype. V and J are TRBV12-3 or TRBV12-4 and TRBJ2-2, with D possibly matching TRBD1 (6 bases). Trimming removed 4 bases from V and 2 bases from J, with 11 bases in between. The CDR3 covers 15 residues. In DNA form, the CDR3 reads TGTGCCAGCAGTTCCGGGACACCAAACACCGGGGAGCTGTTTTTT. Protein: CASSSGTPNTGELFF.

The chain recombines TRBV24-1 with TRBJ2-2, with TRBD1 as a possible D gene (6 bases). The V end lost 3 bases, the J end lost 2 bases, and 15 bases lay between the germline ends. Per germline, CDR1 KGHDR and CDR2 SFDVKD. This CDR3 spans 17 amino acids. CDR3 residues: CATSDPGTGLNTGELFF. The CDR3 DNA is TGTGCCACCAGTGATCCGGGTACAGGGTTAAACACCGGGGAGCTGTTTTTT.